Below are 17 T cell receptor beta chains sequenced from a single sample in a study of beta chain features in type 1 diabetes. Every bit of the isolated RNA underwent reverse transcription, so sequencing read expressed TCRB transcripts. Data came from immunoSEQ multiplex PCR; TCRdb stores just in-frame clones and leaves some out. The data contain 350,000 to 450,000 clones, more than 11% of them singletons. The sequenced sample was naive CD4+ T cells from blood. The receptors were sampled from a man aged 25 to 40 in good health.

The chain carries TRBV7-2 and TRBJ1-4, with D perhaps matching TRBD1 (6 bases). CDR1 and CDR2 (germline): SGHTA, FQGNSA. V lost 4 bases, J lost 5 bases, and 11 bases lay in between. The CDR3 totals 14 residues. The CDR3 DNA is TGTGCCAGCAGCTCAACAGGGACGAATGAAAAACTGTTTTTT. This codes for CASSSTGTNEKLFF. Looking up the rest from reference TRBV7-2 and TRBJ1-4 gives the full variable domain: GAGVSQSPSNKVTEKGKDVELRCDPISGHTALYWYRQSLGQGLEFLIYFQGNSAPDKSGLPSDRFSAERTGGSVSTLTIQRTQQEDSAVYLCASSSTGTNEKLFFGSGTQLSVL.

In its sample, this clone was seen a few times. The chain combines TRBV15 with TRBJ2-1; possibly TRBD2 for D (6 bases). The CDR3 contains 17 residues. Between the trimmed V and J ends, which lost 1 base and 6 bases, there was a span of 19 bases. The germline gives CDR1 LNHNV, CDR2 YYDKDF (reference sequence). The chain's CDR3 is CATSRVTGSFMGNEQFF. The CDR3 coding sequence is TGTGCCACCAGCAGAGTGACCGGGAGCTTTATGGGCAATGAGCAGTTCTTC.

This rearrangement joins TRBV18 to TRBJ2-7; weak D call: TRBD1 (6 bases). Trimming shortened V by 5 bases and J by 5 bases, and 13 bases separated the two germline ends. CDR1 KGHSH and CDR2 LQKENI come from the germline V gene. The CDR3 length is 13 residues. CDR3 coding DNA: TGTGCCAGCTCAAACACAGGGCCTGACGAGCAGTACGTC. It codes for CASSNTGPDEQYV.

This clone showed up just a few times. The chain links TRBV4-1 to TRBJ2-2; TRBD2 aligns across 9 bases. The CDR3 is 18 amino acids. CDR1 is MGHRA and CDR2 is YSYEKL in the germline V gene. The ends lost 4 bases at V and 4 bases at J; junction bases unmatched: 13. In DNA form, the CDR3 reads TGCGCCAGCAGCCTAAAGGCTGCGGGGGGGCGCCCCACCGGGGAGCTGTTTTTT. The encoded protein is CASSLKAAGGRPTGELFF.

This clone came up a few times. The chain joins TRBV10-3 to TRBJ2-6, with unresolved D. Germline lookup yields CDR1 ENHRY and CDR2 SYGVKD. The CDR3 loop spans 15 amino acids. V lost 8 bases, J lost 0 bases, and 11 bases lay in between. This CDR3 reads CAISPGASGANVLTF. CDR3 nucleotide sequence: TGTGCCATCTCCCCAGGCGCCTCTGGGGCCAACGTCCTGACTTTC.

This clone was counted only a few times. The chain recombines TRBV7-2 with TRBJ2-2; D is uncertain. This CDR3 comprises 14 residues. Looked up from germline, CDR1 is SGHTA and CDR2 is FQGNSA. Trimming shortened V by 4 bases and J by 7 bases, and 13 bases separated the two germline ends. CDR3: CASSSTTFVGELFF. In nucleotides, the CDR3 is TGTGCCAGCAGCTCCACAACGTTTGTCGGGGAGCTGTTTTTT.

This chain uses TRBV5-1 with TRBJ2-1; 8 bases match TRBD2. J lost 9 bases, V lost 5 bases, and 10 bases had no gene match. This CDR3 comprises 14 residues. Germline-derived CDR1 and CDR2 are SGHRS and YFSETQ. In nucleotides, the CDR3 is TGCGCCAGCAGTATCGCGGGAGGCCGGGGTGAGCAGTTCTTC. Translated: CASSIAGGRGEQFF. Drawing the rest from reference TRBV5-1 and TRBJ2-1, the complete variable domain is KAGVTQTPRYLIKTRGQQVTLSCSPISGHRSVSWYQQTPGQGLQFLFEYFSETQRNKGNFPGRFSGRQFSNSRSEMNVSTLELGDSALYLCASSIAGGRGEQFFGPGTRLTVL.

J is TRBJ2-3 and V is TRBV15; either TRBD1 or TRBD2 may supply D (6 bases each). Germline-derived CDR1 and CDR2 are LNHNV and YYDKDF (reference sequence). Between the trimmed V and J ends, which lost 2 bases and 2 bases, there was a span of 11 bases. The CDR3 runs to 15 residues. CDR3 protein: CATSRPGAYTDTQYF. The CDR3 DNA sequence: TGTGCCACCAGCAGACCGGGGGCCTACACAGATACGCAGTATTTT.

There are many counts of this clone. The CDR3: CSVILGQGNQPQHF. In nucleotides, the CDR3 is TGCAGCGTTATCCTTGGACAGGGCAATCAGCCCCAGCATTTT. The chain couples TRBV29-1 to TRBJ1-5, with 7 nucleotides matching TRBD1. V shed 5 bases and J 2 bases; nucleotides not matched to a gene: 6. Germline-derived CDR1 and CDR2 are SQVTM and ANQGSEA. The CDR3 spans 14 residues.

This clone was seen a few times. The chain links TRBV21-1 to TRBJ2-7; TRBD2 is the table's D call, not checked against the DNA. TRBV21-1 is a pseudogene segment. The CDR3 length is 13 residues. Here the CDR3 DNA reads TGTGCCAGCAGACTACGTACTCTGGGCGAGCAGTACTTC. Residues: CASRLRTLGEQYF.

About this clone itself: The same CDR3 is also encoded by other DNA sequences in this sample. The chain combines TRBV9 with TRBJ2-3; D remains ambiguous. Germline CDR1 reads SGDLS; CDR2 reads YYNGEE. The CDR3 sequence is 12 residues long. The ends were cut back, 1 base at V and 2 bases at J, with 2 bases in the middle. CDR3 coding DNA: TGTGCCAGCAGCGTATTCACAGATACGCAGTATTTT. This codes for CASSVFTDTQYF.

This clone was observed a few times. Other DNA sequences from this sample encode an identical CDR3 as well. This chain uses TRBV29-1 with TRBJ1-3, with 7 bases matching TRBD1. The CDR3 spans 14 residues. V gave up 4 bases and J gave up 0 bases; unmatched junction bases: 3. CDR1 is SQVTM and CDR2 is ANQGSEA in the germline V gene. CDR3: CSVGTGSSGNTIYF. The DNA for the CDR3 is TGCAGCGTTGGGACAGGATCCTCTGGAAACACCATATATTTT.

This clone showed up just a few times. The V call is TRBV5-1, the J call TRBJ2-3; 8 nucleotides line up with TRBD2. J lost 0 bases, V lost 6 bases, and 12 bases had no gene match. The germline gives CDR1 SGHRS, CDR2 YFSETQ. This CDR3 has 17 residues. The CDR3 DNA sequence: TGCGCCAGCATTGGTAATAGCGGGATTCCTAGCACAGATACGCAGTATTTT. This translates into CASIGNSGIPSTDTQYF.

The chain joins TRBV7-7 to TRBJ2-7, with 8 bases matching TRBD2. The length of the CDR3 is 15 residues. CDR1 and CDR2 from the germline V gene are SSHAT and FNYEAQ (reference sequence). CDR3 coding DNA: TGTGCTAGCAGCTTAGCAGCGGGAGATACTGGCGAGCAGTACGTC. Translation: CASSLAAGDTGEQYV.

V and J are TRBV25-1 and TRBJ2-2; D gene unclear. Deletions cut 5 bases from V and 3 bases from J, with 7 bases between. The CDR3 extends over 13 amino acids. The germline CDR1 and CDR2 sequences are MGHDK and SYGVNS. The CDR3 loop is CASSHRDTGELFF. CDR3 sequence (DNA): TGTGCCAGCAGTCACAGAGACACCGGGGAGCTGTTTTTT.

The chain is built from TRBV30 and TRBJ1-1, with TRBD1 as a possible D gene (5 bases). CDR1 GTSNPN and CDR2 SVGIG come from the germline V gene (reference sequence). The CDR3 loop spans 11 amino acids. CDR3 sequence reads: CVTVRNTEAFF. The CDR3 DNA reads as TGTGTGACAGTTCGGAACACTGAAGCTTTCTTT.

This clone was detected a few times. The V call is TRBV15, the J call TRBJ2-2; D assignment may be TRBD1 or TRBD2 (5 bases each). Trimming took 1 base from V and 1 from J, leaving 19 bases between them. The CDR3 is 19 amino acids. Germline V gives CDR1 LNHNV, CDR2 YYDKDF (reference sequence). CDR3 loop: CATSRGLPGLRMNTGELFF. The CDR3 bases are TGTGCCACCAGCAGAGGACTCCCGGGGCTTCGAATGAACACCGGGGAGCTGTTTTTT.